This T cell receptor beta chain emerged from a study of blood T cell repertoires in COVID-19. Overall study context: The origin of the acute and convalescent COVID-19 samples was the United States, Italy and Spain. PBMCs, B-cell-depleted T cells, or T cells were the source of the cDNA or gDNA that made up the material.

Original processing methods: From reference gene primer amplification, estimates of nucleated cell counts were derived. TCRdb's copy holds only in-frame clones and misses some; the assay was immunoSEQ multiplex PCR. V, J and clone size derive from that table, while D and trimming were established from the DNA sequence. In the table there are about 300,000 clones, roughly 88% of which are singletons. The source is a man younger than 35 with active or convalescent COVID-19. Specimen: peripheral blood.

CDR3 bases: TGTGCCAGCTCACAGACGACAGGGGAGTCCTACGAGCAGTACTTC. Translation gives CASSQTTGESYEQYF. The chain couples TRBV18 to TRBJ2-7; the match to TRBD1 covers 8 bases. Germline V lookup: CDR1 KGHSH, CDR2 LQKENI. V shed 4 bases and J 1 base; nucleotides not matched to a gene: 6. CDR3 size: 15 residues.